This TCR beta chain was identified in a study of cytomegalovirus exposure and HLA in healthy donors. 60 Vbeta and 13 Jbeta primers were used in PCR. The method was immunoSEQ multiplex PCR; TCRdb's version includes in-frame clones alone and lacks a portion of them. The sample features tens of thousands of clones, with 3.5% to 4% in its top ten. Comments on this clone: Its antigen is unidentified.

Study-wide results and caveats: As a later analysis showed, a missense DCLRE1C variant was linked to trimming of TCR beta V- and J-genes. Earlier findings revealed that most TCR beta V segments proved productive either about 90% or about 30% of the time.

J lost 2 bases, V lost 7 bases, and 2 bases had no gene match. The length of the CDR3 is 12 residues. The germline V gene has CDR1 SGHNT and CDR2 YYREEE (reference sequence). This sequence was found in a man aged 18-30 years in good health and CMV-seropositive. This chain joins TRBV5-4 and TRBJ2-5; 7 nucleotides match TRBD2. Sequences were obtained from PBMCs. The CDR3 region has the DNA TGTGCCAGCGGGAGGGAACAAGAGACCCAGTACTTC. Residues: CASGREQETQYF.